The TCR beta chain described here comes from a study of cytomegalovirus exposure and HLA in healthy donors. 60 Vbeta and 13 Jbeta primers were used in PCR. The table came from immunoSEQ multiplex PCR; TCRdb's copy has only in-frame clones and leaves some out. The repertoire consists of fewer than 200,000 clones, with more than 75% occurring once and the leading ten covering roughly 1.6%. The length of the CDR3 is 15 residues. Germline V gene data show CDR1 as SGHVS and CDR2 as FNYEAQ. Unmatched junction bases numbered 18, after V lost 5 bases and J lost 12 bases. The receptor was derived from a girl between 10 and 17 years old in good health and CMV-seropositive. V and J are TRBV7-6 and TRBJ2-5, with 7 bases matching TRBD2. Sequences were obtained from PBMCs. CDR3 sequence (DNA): TGTGCCAGCAGCCCGAAGATGGGGGGAGGGGTTACTGAGTACTTC. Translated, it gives CASSPKMGGGVTEYF.